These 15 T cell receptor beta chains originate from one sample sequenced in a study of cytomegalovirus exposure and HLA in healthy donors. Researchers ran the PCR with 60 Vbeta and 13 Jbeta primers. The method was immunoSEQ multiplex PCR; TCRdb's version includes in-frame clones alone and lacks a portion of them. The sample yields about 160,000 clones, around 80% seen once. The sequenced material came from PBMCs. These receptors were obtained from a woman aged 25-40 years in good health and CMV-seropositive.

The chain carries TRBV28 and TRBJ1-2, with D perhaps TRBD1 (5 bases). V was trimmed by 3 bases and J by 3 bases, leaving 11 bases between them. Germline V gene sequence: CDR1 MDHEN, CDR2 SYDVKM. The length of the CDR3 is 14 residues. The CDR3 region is CASSLGGNHYGYTF. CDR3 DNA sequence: TGTGCCAGCAGTTTGGGGGGAAACCACTATGGCTACACCTTC.

The CDR3 sequence is CASSVDGGARNEQFF. CDR3 sequence (DNA): TGTGCCAGCAGCGTAGACGGGGGGGCCAGGAATGAGCAGTTCTTC. This sequence joins TRBV9 and TRBJ2-1, with 8 bases that match TRBD2. After removal of 0 bases from V and 7 bases from J, the junction contained 6 bases not matched to a gene. CDR3 length equals 15 residues. Germline V gene sequence: CDR1 SGDLS, CDR2 YYNGEE.

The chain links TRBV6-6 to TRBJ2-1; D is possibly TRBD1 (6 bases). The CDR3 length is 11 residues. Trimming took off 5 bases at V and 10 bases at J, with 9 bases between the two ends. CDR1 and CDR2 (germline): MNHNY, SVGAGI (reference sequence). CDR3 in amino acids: CASSTTGEQFF. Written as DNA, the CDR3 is TGTGCCAGCAGTACGACAGGCGAGCAGTTCTTC.

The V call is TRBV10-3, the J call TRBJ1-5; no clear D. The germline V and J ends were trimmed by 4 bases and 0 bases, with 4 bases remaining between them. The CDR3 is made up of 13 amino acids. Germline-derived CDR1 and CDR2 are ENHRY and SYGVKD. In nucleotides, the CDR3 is TGTGCCATCAGTGTCGGTAGCAATCAGCCCCAGCATTTT. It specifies CAISVGSNQPQHF.

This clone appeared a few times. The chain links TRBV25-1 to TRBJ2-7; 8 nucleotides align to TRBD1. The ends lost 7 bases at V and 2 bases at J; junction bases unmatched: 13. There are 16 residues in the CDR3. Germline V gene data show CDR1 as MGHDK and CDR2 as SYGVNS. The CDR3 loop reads CASTRPGQGRPYEQYF. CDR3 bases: TGTGCCAGCACCCGCCCCGGACAGGGTCGCCCCTACGAGCAGTACTTC.

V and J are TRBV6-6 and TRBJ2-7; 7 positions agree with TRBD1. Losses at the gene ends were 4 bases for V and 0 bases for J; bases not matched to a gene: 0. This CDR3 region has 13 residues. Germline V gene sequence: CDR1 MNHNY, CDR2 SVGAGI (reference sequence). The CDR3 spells CASSWDSSYEQYF. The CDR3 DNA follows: TGTGCCAGCAGTTGGGACAGCTCCTACGAGCAGTACTTC.

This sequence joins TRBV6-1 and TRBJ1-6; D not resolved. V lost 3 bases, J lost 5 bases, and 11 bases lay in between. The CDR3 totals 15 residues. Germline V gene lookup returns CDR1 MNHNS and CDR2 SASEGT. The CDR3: CASSDLSRNNSPLHF. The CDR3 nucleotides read TGTGCCAGCAGTGATTTATCCAGGAATAATTCACCCCTCCACTTT.

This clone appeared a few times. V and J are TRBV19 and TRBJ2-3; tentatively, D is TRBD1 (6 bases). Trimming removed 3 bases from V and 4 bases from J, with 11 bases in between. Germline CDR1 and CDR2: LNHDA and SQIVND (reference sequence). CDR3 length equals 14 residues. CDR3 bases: TGTGCCAGTAGTATCGGACAGATGCCAGATACGCAGTATTTT. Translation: CASSIGQMPDTQYF.

The CDR3 nucleotides are TGTGCCAGCAGCACCCCGACTCCCAGCTCCTACAATGAGCAGTTCTTC. It encodes CASSTPTPSSYNEQFF. This chain uses TRBV21-1 with TRBJ2-1; the table gives TRBD2 as D, unverified against the DNA. TRBV21-1 is marked as a pseudogene. The CDR3 totals 16 residues.

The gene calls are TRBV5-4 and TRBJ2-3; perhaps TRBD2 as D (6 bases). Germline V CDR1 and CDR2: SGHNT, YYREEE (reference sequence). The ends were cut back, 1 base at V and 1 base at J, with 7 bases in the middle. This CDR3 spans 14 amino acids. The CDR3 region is CASSLWGGTDTQYF. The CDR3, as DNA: TGTGCCAGCAGCTTGTGGGGGGGCACAGATACGCAGTATTTT.

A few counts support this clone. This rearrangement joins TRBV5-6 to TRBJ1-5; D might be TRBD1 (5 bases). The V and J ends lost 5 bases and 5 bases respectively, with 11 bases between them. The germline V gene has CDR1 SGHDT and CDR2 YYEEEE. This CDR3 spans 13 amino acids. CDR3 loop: CASSSGPHQPQHF. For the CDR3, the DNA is TGTGCCAGCAGTTCAGGGCCCCATCAGCCCCAGCATTTT. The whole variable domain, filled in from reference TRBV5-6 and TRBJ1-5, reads DAGVTQSPTHLIKTRGQQVTLRCSPKSGHDTVSWYQQALGQGPQFIFQYYEEEERQRGNFPDRFSGHQFPNYSSELNVNALLLGDSALYLCASSSGPHQPQHFGDGTRLSIL.

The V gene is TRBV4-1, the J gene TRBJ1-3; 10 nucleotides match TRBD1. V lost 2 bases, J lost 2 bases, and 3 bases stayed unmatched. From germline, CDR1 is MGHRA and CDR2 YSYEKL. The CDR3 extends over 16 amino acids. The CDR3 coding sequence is TGCGCCAGCAGCCAACAAGACAGGGGGCCTGGAAACACCATATATTTT. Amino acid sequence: CASSQQDRGPGNTIYF.

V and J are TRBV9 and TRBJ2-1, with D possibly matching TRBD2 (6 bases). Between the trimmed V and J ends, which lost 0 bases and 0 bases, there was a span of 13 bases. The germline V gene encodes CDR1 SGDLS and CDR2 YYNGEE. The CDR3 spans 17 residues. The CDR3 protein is CASSVGVGGFSYNEQFF. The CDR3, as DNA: TGTGCCAGCAGCGTAGGGGTTGGGGGGTTCTCCTACAATGAGCAGTTCTTC.

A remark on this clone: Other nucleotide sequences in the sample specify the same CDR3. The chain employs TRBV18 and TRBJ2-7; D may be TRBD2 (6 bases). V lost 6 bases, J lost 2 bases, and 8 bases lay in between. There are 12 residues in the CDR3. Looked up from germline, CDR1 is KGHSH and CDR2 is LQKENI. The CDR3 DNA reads TGTGCCAGCTCGCGGGGCACCTACGAGCAGTACTTC. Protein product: CASSRGTYEQYF.

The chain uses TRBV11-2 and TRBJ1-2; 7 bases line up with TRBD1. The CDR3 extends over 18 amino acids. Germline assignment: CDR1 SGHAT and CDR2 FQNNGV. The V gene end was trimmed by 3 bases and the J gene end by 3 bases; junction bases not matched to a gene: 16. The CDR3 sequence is CASSFISQGGSLYYGYTF. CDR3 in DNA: TGTGCCAGCAGCTTCATTAGTCAGGGGGGTTCCCTATACTATGGCTACACCTTC. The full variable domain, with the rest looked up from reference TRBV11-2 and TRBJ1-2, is EAGVAQSPRYKIIEKRQSVAFWCNPISGHATLYWYQQILGQGPKLLIQFQNNGVVDDSQLPKDRFSAERLKGVDSTLKIQPAKLEDSAVYLCASSFISQGGSLYYGYTFGSGTRLTVV.